This note documents a single T cell receptor (beta chain) sequence. The protocol was immunoSEQ multiplex PCR, while the TCRdb copy is restricted to in-frame clones and leaves out a portion. The top ten hold about 1.5% of the sample, which has roughly 2.1 million clones, about 92% seen once. This CDR3 has 15 residues. V was clipped by 4 bases and J by 6 bases; unmatched bases: 5. Germline V lookup: CDR1 LNHDA, CDR2 SQIVND (reference sequence). The data belong to a study of shared clonotypes between healthy human individuals. Naive CD8 cells, CD45RO-negative and positively selected for CCR7, excluded terminally differentiated effector memory CD45RA+ cells.

The chain uses TRBV19 and TRBJ2-1; 11 bases align to TRBD2. This receptor was obtained from a man between 18 and 35 years old in good health. Some clones in this sample may be carry-over from other donors' samples. Sequenced: naive CD8+ T cells from PBMCs. Here the CDR3 reads CASSTLAGGFNEQFF. The DNA of the CDR3 is TGTGCCAGTAGTACCCTAGCGGGAGGATTCAATGAGCAGTTCTTC. The full variable domain, completed using reference TRBV19 and TRBJ2-1, is DGGITQSPKYLFRKEGQNVTLSCEQNLNHDAMYWYRQDPGQGLRLIYYSQIVNDFQKGDIAEGYSVSREKKESFPLTVTSAQKNPTAFYLCASSTLAGGFNEQFFGPGTRLTVL.